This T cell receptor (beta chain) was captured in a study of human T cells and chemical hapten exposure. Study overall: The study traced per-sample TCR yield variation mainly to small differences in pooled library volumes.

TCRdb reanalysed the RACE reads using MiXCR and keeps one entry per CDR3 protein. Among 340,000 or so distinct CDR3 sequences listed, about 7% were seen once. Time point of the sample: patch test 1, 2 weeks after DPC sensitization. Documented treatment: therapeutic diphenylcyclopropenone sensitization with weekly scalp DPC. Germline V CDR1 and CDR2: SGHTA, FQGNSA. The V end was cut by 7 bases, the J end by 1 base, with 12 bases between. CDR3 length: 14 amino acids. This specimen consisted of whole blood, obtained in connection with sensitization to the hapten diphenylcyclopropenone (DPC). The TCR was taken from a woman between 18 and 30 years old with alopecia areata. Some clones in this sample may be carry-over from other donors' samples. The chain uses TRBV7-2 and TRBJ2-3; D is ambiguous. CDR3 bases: TGTGCCAGCAACGAGGAAATCGGCACAGATACGCAGTATTTT. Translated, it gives CASNEEIGTDTQYF.